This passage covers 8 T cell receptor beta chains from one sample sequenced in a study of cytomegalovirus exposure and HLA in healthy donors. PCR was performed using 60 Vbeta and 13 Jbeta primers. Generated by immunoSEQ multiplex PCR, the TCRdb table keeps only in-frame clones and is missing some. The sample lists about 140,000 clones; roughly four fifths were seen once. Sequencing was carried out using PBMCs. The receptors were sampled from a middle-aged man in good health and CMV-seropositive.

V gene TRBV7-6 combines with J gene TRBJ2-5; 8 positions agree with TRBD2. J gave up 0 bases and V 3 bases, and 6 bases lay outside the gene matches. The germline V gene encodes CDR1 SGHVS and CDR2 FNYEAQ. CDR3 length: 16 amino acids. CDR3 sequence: CASSLEASGYQETQYF. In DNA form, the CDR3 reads TGTGCCAGCAGCTTGGAGGCTAGCGGGTACCAAGAGACCCAGTACTTC.

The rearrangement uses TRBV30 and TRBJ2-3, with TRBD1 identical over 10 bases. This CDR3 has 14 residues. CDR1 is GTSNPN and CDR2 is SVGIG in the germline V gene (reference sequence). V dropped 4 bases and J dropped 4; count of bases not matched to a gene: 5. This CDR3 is CAWTGTGEPDTQYF. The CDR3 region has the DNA TGTGCCTGGACCGGGACAGGGGAACCAGATACGCAGTATTTT.

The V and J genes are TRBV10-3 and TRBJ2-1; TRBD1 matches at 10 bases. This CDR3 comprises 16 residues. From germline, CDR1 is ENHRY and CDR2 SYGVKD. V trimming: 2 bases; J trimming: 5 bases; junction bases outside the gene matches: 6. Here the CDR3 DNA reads TGTGCCATCAGTGAGCTCTGGACAGGGGGAAACAATGAGCAGTTCTTC. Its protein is CAISELWTGGNNEQFF.

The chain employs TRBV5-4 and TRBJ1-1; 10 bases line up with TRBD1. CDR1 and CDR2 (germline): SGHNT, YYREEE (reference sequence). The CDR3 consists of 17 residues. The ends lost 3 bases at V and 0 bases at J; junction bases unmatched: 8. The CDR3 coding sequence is TGTGCCAGCAGCTCGCGGCGGGACAGGGGAATGAACACTGAAGCTTTCTTT. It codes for CASSSRRDRGMNTEAFF. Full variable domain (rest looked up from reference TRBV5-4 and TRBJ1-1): ETGVTQSPTHLIKTRGQQVTLRCSSQSGHNTVSWYQQALGQGPQFIFQYYREEENGRGNFPPRFSGLQFPNYSSELNVNALELDDSALYLCASSSRRDRGMNTEAFFGQGTRLTVV.

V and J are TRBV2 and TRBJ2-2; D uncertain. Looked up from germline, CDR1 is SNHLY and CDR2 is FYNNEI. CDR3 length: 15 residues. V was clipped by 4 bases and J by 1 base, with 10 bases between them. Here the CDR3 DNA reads TGTGCCAGCAGTGCTTCTCCCCGGAACACCGGGGAGCTGTTTTTT. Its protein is CASSASPRNTGELFF.

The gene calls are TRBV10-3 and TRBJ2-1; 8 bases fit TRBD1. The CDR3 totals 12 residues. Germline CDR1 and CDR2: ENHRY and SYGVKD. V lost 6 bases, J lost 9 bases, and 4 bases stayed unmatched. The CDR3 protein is CAIRDREVEQFF. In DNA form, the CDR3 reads TGTGCCATCAGGGACAGGGAAGTTGAGCAGTTCTTC.

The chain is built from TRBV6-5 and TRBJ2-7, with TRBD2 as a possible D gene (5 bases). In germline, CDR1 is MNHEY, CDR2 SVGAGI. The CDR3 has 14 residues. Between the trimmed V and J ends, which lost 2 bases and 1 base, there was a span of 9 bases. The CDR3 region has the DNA TGTGCCAGCAGTTACCAACGGGAATCCTACGAGCAGTACTTC. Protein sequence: CASSYQRESYEQYF.

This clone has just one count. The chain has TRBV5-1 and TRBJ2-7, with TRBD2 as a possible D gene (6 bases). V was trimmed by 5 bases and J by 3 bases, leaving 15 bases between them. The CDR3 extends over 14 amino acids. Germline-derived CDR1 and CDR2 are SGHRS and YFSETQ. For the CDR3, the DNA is TGCGCCAGCAGTGAAGCGGGTCCGGTCTACGAGCAGTACTTC. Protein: CASSEAGPVYEQYF.